These 18 T cell receptor beta chains came from one sample sequenced in a study of shared clonotypes between healthy human individuals. Libraries were prepared by immunoSEQ multiplex PCR; TCRdb keeps only in-frame clonotypes and omits some of them. The profile shows under 2.5 million clones, 85% to 95% of them singletons. The source material was naive CD4+ T cells from PBMCs. Subset of the sample: CD45RA+ positively selected. Receptor source: a man aged 18 to 29 in good health. Some clones in this sample may be carry-over from other donors' samples.

This chain joins TRBV5-5 and TRBJ1-1; 7 bases align to TRBD1. The CDR3 is made up of 15 amino acids. Germline V gene lookup returns CDR1 SGHKS and CDR2 YYEKEE (reference sequence). V lost 3 bases, J lost 5 bases, and 10 bases stayed unmatched. The CDR3 loop reads CASSSLTGSGTEAFF. Written as DNA, the CDR3 is TGTGCCAGCAGCTCATTGACAGGGTCGGGGACTGAAGCTTTCTTT.

This chain links TRBV7-9 with TRBJ2-7; 11 bases map to TRBD1. This CDR3 spans 16 amino acids. J was trimmed by 3 bases and V by 6 bases; bases with no gene match: 10. Germline V lookup: CDR1 SEHNR, CDR2 FQNEAQ (reference sequence). CDR3 region: CASSYTPGTGGYEQYF. CDR3 DNA: TGTGCCAGCAGTTACACACCCGGGACAGGGGGCTACGAGCAGTACTTC.

This clone was seen only a few times. V usage is TRBV19 and J usage is TRBJ2-2; 12 bases line up with TRBD1. Per germline, CDR1 LNHDA and CDR2 SQIVND (reference sequence). Trimming cost V 8 bases and J 6 bases; bases outside gene matches: 4. The CDR3 is 14 amino acids. The chain's CDR3 is CASSGQGAAGELFF. CDR3 DNA: TGTGCCAGTTCGGGACAGGGGGCGGCCGGGGAGCTGTTTTTT.

V usage is TRBV7-2 and J usage is TRBJ2-5, with D possibly matching TRBD2 (5 bases). Per germline, CDR1 SGHTA and CDR2 FQGNSA. Trimming stripped 3 bases from V and 4 bases from J, with 18 bases between. The CDR3 is 16 residues long. CDR3 in amino acids: CASSFSIGVLGETQYF. The CDR3 bases are TGTGCCAGCAGCTTTTCGATCGGGGTGCTCGGAGAGACCCAGTACTTC.

The chain recombines TRBV7-8 with TRBJ1-3; maybe TRBD1 (5 bases). Germline CDR1 is SGHVS and CDR2 is FQNEAQ. The ends were cut back, 1 base at V and 10 bases at J, with 11 bases in the middle. CDR3 size: 13 residues. CDR3 DNA sequence: TGTGCCAGCAGCTTAGTCGACAGCACTACCATATATTTT. It specifies CASSLVDSTTIYF.

This rearrangement joins TRBV2 to TRBJ1-3, with D perhaps TRBD1 (6 bases). This CDR3 is built from 17 residues. Trimming stripped 7 bases from V and 0 bases from J, with 19 bases between. From germline, CDR1 is SNHLY and CDR2 FYNNEI. The CDR3 protein is CASTRGGHNNSGNTIYF. CDR3 DNA: TGTGCCAGCACCCGAGGGGGGCACAACAACTCTGGAAACACCATATATTTT.

The chain couples TRBV5-1 to TRBJ2-3; maybe TRBD2 (5 bases). CDR1 is SGHRS, CDR2 YFSETQ, per germline. The CDR3 sequence is 17 residues long. V was cut by 2 bases and J by 2 bases, with 18 bases left in between. The CDR3 here is CASSLPQTTQFTDTQYF. Written as DNA, the CDR3 is TGCGCCAGCAGCTTACCGCAGACTACCCAATTCACAGATACGCAGTATTTT.

The chain links TRBV6-5 to TRBJ2-2, with 7 nucleotides matching TRBD1. V gave up 9 bases and J gave up 6 bases; unmatched junction bases: 4. The CDR3 loop spans 12 amino acids. CDR1 and CDR2 (germline): MNHEY, SVGAGI. CDR3 residues: CASRTGPGELFF. The DNA for the CDR3 is TGTGCCAGTAGGACAGGCCCCGGGGAGCTGTTTTTT.

The CDR3 DNA reads as TGTGCCAGCAGCCGGATGCGAGGGTCCGGGGAGCTGTTTTTT. Translated, it gives CASSRMRGSGELFF. The rearrangement links TRBV11-2 to TRBJ2-2, with D possibly matching TRBD2 (5 bases). Germline V CDR1 and CDR2: SGHAT, FQNNGV. V was pared by 5 bases and J by 6 bases, with 13 bases between. The CDR3 length is 14 residues.

The chain couples TRBV7-9 to TRBJ2-2; D remains unclear. Germline V gene sequence: CDR1 SEHNR, CDR2 FQNEAQ (reference sequence). The length of the CDR3 is 16 residues. V lost 2 bases to trimming and J lost 5 bases, with 15 bases between them. DNA of the CDR3: TGTGCCAGCAGCTTACTGTCTAGTCGTCGGACCGGGGAGCTGTTTTTT. Its translation is CASSLLSSRRTGELFF.

The J gene is TRBJ1-2, the V gene TRBV4-1; D not certain. Germline V gene data show CDR1 as MGHRA and CDR2 as YSYEKL. Deletions cut 1 base from V and 5 bases from J, with 14 bases between. CDR3 length: 15 amino acids. The CDR3 DNA reads TGCGCCAGCAGCCAAGGTCTGATCTTAACGTATGGCTACACCTTC. This gives the protein CASSQGLILTYGYTF.

This clone was seen more than once but under ten times. The gene calls are TRBV29-1 and TRBJ1-1, with TRBD1 identical over 10 bases. V was clipped by 6 bases and J by 11 bases; unmatched bases: 12. CDR3 length equals 13 residues. Germline CDR1 and CDR2: SQVTM and ANQGSEA. The CDR3 loop reads CSVGTGAQRSAFF. CDR3 nucleotide sequence: TGCAGCGTGGGGACAGGGGCCCAAAGGAGCGCTTTCTTT. Full variable domain (missing parts from reference TRBV29-1 and TRBJ1-1): SAVISQKPSRDICQRGTSLTIQCQVDSQVTMMFWYRQQPGQSLTLIATANQGSEATYESGFVIDKFPISRPNLTFSTLTVSNMSPEDSSIYLCSVGTGAQRSAFFGQGTRLTVV.

V usage is TRBV10-3 and J usage is TRBJ1-3; TRBD1 is a possible D gene (6 bases). Germline V gives CDR1 ENHRY, CDR2 SYGVKD. Trimming took off 3 bases at V and 0 bases at J, with 15 bases between the two ends. The CDR3 length is 17 residues. Here the CDR3 reads CAISDGTLFRSGNTIYF. CDR3 bases: TGTGCCATCAGTGACGGGACACTTTTTCGCTCTGGAAACACCATATATTTT.

The chain is built from TRBV28 and TRBJ1-2, with TRBD1 identical over 8 bases. The CDR3 runs to 16 residues. Trimming cost V 8 bases and J 3 bases; bases outside gene matches: 14. Germline V gene sequence: CDR1 MDHEN, CDR2 SYDVKM. DNA for the CDR3: TGTGCCAGCTGGGACCTCAGGGGGCATAAGGACTATGGCTACACCTTC. Protein sequence: CASWDLRGHKDYGYTF.

The chain links TRBV2 to TRBJ2-2; the D call may be TRBD1 or TRBD2 (5 bases each). Between the trimmed V and J ends, which lost 7 bases and 6 bases, there was a span of 21 bases. This CDR3 spans 16 amino acids. Germline V gene sequence: CDR1 SNHLY, CDR2 FYNNEI. As DNA, the CDR3 is TGTGCCAGCATCCGAGGGGCCCCGAGTTTGGCCGGGGAGCTGTTTTTT. Residues: CASIRGAPSLAGELFF.

The chain has TRBV15 and TRBJ2-3, with D possibly being TRBD1 (5 bases). The germline CDR1 and CDR2 sequences are LNHNV and YYDKDF (reference sequence). CDR3 length: 16 amino acids. V lost 0 bases and J lost 1, with 11 bases in between. CDR3 bases: TGTGCCACCAGCAGAGATACGGGCAGGGGCACAGATACGCAGTATTTT. Encoded protein: CATSRDTGRGTDTQYF.

The chain couples TRBV4-1 to TRBJ2-7, with 7 bases aligning to TRBD2. Germline V gene sequence: CDR1 MGHRA, CDR2 YSYEKL. The CDR3 extends over 14 amino acids. Unmatched junction bases numbered 8, after V lost 0 bases and J lost 9 bases. The CDR3 sequence is CASSQEWGRVRQYF. The CDR3 DNA follows: TGCGCCAGCAGCCAAGAATGGGGGAGGGTAAGGCAGTACTTC.

The chain links TRBV6-5 to TRBJ2-7; D may be TRBD2 (7 bases). V was trimmed by 7 bases and J by 6 bases, leaving 13 bases between them. CDR1 is MNHEY, CDR2 SVGAGI, per germline. The CDR3 consists of 12 residues. The CDR3 DNA reads TGTGCCAGCATTGGTAGGGGGGGCGAGCAGTACTTC. Its protein is CASIGRGGEQYF.